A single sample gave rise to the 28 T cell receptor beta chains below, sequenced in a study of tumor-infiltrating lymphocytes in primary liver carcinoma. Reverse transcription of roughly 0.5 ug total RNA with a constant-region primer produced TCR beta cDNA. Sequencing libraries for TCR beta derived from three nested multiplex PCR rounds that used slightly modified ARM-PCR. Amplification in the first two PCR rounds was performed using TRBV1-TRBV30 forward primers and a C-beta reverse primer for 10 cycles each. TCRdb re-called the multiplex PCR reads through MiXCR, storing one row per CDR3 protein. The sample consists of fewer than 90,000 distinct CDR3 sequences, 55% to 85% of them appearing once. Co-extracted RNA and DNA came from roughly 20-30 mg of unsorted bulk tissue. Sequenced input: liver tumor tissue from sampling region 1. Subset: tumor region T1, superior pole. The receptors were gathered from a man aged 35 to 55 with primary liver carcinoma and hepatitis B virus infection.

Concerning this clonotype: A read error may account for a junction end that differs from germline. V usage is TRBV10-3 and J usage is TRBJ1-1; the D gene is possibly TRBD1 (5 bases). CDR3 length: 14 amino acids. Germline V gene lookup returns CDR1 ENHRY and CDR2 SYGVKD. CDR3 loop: CAISGVRANTVAFF. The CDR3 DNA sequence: TGTGCCATCAGTGGTGTCAGGGCGAACACTGTAGCTTTCTTT.

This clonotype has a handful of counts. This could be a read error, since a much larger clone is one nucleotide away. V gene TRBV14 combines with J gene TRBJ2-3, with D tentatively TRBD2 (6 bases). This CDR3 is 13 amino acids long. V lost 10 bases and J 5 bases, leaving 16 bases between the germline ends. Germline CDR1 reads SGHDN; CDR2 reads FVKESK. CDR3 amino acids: CANGIGGGDTQYF. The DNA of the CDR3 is TGTGCCAACGGCATCGGGGGTGGAGATACGCAGTATTTT.

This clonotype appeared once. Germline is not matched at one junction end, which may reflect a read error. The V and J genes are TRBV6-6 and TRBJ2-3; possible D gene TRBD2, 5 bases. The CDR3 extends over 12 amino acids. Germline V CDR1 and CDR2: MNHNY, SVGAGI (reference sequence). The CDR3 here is CAISWERGTQYF. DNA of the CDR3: TGTGCCATCAGTTGGGAGCGAGGTACGCAATATTTT.

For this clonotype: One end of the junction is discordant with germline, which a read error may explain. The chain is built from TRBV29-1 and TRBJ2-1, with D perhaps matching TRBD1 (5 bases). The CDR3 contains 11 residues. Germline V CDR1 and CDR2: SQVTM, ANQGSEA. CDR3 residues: CSAPTRGQQFF. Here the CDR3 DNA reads TGCAGCGCCCCCACAAGGGGTCAGCAATTCTTC.

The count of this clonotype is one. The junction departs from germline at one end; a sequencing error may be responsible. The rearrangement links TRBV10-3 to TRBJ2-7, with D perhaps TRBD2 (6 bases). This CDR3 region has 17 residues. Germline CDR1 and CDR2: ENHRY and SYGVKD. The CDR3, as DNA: TGTGCCATCAGTGCCCTTCCCCCGGGACGGGGGTTCGGCGAGGAGTACTTT. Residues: CAISALPPGRGFGEEYF.

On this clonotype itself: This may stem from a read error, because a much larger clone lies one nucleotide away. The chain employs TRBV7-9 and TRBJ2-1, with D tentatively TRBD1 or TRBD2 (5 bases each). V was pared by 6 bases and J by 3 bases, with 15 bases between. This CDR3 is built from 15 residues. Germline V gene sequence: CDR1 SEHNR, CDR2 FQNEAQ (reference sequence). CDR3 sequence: CASRANEGSYNEQFF. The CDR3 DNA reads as TGTGCCAGCAGAGCTAACGAGGGGAGCTACAATGAGCAGTTCTTC.

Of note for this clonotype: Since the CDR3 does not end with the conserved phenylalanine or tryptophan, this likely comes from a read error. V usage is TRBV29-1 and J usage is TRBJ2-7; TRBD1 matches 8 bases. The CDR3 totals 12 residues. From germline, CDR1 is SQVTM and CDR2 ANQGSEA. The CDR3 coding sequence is TGCAGTGTTGTACAGGGGGACCGTATGCAGTACTAC. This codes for CSVVQGDRMQYY.

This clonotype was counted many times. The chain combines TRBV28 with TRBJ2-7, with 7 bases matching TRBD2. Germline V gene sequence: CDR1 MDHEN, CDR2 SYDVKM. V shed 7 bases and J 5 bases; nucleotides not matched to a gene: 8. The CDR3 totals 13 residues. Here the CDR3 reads CASISTGGHEQYF. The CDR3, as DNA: TGTGCCAGCATTTCCACGGGGGGTCACGAGCAGTACTTC.

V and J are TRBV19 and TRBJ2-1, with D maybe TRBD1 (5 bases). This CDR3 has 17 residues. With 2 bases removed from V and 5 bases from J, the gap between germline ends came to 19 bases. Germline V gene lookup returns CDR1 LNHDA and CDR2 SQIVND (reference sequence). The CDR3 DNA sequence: TGTGCCAGTAGTATATGGTGGGGCGCCCAGTTGGACAATGAGCAGTTCTTC. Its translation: CASSIWWGAQLDNEQFF. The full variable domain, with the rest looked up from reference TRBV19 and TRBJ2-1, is DGGITQSPKYLFRKEGQNVTLSCEQNLNHDAMYWYRQDPGQGLRLIYYSQIVNDFQKGDIAEGYSVSREKKESFPLTVTSAQKNPTAFYLCASSIWWGAQLDNEQFFGPGTRLTVL.

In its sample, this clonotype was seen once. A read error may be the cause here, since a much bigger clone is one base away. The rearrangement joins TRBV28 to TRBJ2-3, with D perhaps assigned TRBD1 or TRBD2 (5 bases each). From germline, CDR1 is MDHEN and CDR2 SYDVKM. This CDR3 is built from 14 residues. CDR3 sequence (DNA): TGTGCCAGCAGTTTGGGGGACGGCACAGATACGAAGTATTTT. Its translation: CASSLGDGTDTKYF.

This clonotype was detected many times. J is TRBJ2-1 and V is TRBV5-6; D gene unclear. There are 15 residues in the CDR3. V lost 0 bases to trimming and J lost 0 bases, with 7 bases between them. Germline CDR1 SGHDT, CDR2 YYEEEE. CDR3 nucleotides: TGTGCCAGCAGCTTGGGGGAATACTCCTACAATGAGCAGTTCTTC. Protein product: CASSLGEYSYNEQFF.

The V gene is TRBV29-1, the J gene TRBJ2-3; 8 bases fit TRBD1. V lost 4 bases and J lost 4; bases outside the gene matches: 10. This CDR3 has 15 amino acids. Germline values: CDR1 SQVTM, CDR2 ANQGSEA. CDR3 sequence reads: CSVGSGGTQSDTQYF. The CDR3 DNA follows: TGCAGCGTTGGGTCAGGGGGCACTCAGTCAGATACGCAGTATTTT.

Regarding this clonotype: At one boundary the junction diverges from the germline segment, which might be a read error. In DNA form, the CDR3 reads TGCAGCGTTGGGACTAGCAGGATGGGCATAGATACGCACTATTTT. The encoded protein is CSVGTSRMGIDTHYF. The J gene is TRBJ2-3, the V gene TRBV29-1, with 8 bases identical to TRBD2. The CDR3 runs to 15 residues. Germline values: CDR1 SQVTM, CDR2 ANQGSEA.

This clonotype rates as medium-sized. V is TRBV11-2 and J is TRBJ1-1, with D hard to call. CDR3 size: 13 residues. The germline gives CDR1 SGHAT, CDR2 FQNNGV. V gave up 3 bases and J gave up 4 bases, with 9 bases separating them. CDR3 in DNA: TGTGCCAGCAGCTTTAGAAGGAGCACTGAAGCTTTCTTT. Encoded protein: CASSFRRSTEAFF.

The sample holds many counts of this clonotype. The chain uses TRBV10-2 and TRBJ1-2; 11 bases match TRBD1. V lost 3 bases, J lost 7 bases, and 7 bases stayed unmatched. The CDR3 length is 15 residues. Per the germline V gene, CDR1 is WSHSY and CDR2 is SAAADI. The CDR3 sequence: CASSDWTGGLVGYTF. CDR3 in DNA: TGCGCCAGCAGTGATTGGACAGGGGGCCTCGTTGGCTACACCTTC.

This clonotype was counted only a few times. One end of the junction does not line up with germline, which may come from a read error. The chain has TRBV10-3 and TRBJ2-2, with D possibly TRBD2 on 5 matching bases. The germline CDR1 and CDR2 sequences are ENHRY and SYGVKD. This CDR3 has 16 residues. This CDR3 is CAISPSPRVETGKLFF. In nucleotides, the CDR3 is TGTGCCATCAGTCCCTCGCCCCGGGTTGAGACCGGGAAGCTGTTTTTT.

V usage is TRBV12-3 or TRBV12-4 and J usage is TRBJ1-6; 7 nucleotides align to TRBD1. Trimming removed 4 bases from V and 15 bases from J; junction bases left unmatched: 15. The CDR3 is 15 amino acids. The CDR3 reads CASSSTTGHNPLLHF. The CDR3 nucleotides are TGTGCCAGCAGTTCCACGACAGGGCATAATCCACTCCTCCACTTT.

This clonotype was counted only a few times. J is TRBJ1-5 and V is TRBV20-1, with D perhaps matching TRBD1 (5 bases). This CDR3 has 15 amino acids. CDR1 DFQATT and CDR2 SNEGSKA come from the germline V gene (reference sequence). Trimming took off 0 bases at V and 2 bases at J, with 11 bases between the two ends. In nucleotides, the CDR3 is TGCAGTGCTAGAGATCGGGAAGGGGGCAATCAGCCCCAGCATTTT. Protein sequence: CSARDREGGNQPQHF.

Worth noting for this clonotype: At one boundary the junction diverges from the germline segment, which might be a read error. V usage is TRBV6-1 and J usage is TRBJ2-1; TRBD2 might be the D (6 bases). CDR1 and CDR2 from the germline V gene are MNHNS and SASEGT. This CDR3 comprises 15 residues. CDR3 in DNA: TGTGCAAGCAGGTGCGGGGACGTCTCCTACAATGAGCAGTTATTC. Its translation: CASRCGDVSYNEQLF.

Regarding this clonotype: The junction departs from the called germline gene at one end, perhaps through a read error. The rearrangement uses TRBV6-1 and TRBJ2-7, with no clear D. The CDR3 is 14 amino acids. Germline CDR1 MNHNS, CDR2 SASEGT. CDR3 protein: CASNEKTVTYEQYF. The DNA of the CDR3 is TGTGCCAGCAATGAAAAGACTGTTACCTATGAGCAGTACTTC.

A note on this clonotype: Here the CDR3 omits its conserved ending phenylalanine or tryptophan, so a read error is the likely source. CDR3 coding DNA: TGTGCCAGCAGCCAACAGACTAGCGGGGAAAATGAGCAGTTCTTG. Protein product: CASSQQTSGENEQFL. The chain uses TRBV4-2 and TRBJ2-1, with 11 bases lining up with TRBD2. Per the germline V gene, CDR1 is LGHNA and CDR2 is YNFKEQ. With 2 bases clipped from V and 7 bases from J, the junction kept 4 bases outside the gene matches. The CDR3 loop spans 15 amino acids.

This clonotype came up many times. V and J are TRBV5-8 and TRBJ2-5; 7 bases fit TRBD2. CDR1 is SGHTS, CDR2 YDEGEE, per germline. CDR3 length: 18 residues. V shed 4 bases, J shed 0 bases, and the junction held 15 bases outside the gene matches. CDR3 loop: CASSLGTTSDPYQETQYF. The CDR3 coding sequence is TGTGCCAGCAGCCTAGGGACTACTAGCGACCCGTACCAAGAGACCCAGTACTTC. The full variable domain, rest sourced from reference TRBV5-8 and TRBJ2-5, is EAGVTQSPTHLIKTRGQQATLRCSPISGHTSVYWYQQALGLGLQFLLWYDEGEERNRGNFPPRFSGRQFPNYSSELNVNALELEDSALYLCASSLGTTSDPYQETQYFGPGTRLLVL.

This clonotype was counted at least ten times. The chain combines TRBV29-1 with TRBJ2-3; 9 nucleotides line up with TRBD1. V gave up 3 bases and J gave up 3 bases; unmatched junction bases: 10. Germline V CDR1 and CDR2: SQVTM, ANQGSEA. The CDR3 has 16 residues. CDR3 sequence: CSVESPGQGITDTQYF. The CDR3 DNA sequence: TGCAGCGTTGAGTCTCCGGGACAGGGTATAACAGATACGCAGTATTTT.

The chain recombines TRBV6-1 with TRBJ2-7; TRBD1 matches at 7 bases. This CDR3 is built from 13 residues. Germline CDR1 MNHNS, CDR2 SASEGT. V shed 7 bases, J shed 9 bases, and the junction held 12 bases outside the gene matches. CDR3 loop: CASIRQGVHGQYF. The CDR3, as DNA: TGTGCCAGCATAAGACAGGGTGTCCACGGGCAGTACTTC.

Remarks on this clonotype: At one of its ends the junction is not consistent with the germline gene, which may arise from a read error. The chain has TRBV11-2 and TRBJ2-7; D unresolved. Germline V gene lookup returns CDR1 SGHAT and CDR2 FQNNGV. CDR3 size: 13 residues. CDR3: CASGLSEPASRYF. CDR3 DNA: TGTGCCAGCGGCTTAAGTGAGCCAGCGTCGCGGTACTTC.

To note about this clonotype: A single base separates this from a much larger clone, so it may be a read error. CDR3 nucleotide sequence: TGTGCCGCCAGGACTGGGGGACAGAGCTACAATGAGCAGTTCTTC. Translation gives CAARTGGQSYNEQFF. The V call is TRBV24-1, the J call TRBJ2-1; 7 bases align to TRBD1. Per germline, CDR1 KGHDR and CDR2 SFDVKD. The CDR3 loop spans 15 amino acids.

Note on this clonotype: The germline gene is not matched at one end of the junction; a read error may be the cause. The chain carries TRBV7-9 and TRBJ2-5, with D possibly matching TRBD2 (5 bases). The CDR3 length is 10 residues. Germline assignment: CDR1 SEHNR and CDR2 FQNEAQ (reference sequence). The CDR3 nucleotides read TGTGCCGTAGGGTGGGAGACCCGGTACTTC. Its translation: CAVGWETRYF. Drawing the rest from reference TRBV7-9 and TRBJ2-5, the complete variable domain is DTGVSQNPRHKITKRGQNVTFRCDPISEHNRLYWYRQTLGQGPEFLTYFQNEAQLEKSRLLSDRFSAERPKGSFSTLEIQRTEQGDSAMYLCAVGWETRYFGPGTRLLVL.

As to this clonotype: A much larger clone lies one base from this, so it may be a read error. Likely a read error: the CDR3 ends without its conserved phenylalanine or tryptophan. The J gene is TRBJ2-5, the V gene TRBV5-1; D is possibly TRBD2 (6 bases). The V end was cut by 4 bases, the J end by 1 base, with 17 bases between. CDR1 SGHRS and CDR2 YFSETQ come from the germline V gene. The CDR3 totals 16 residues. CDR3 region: CASSPLLGGTQETQYL. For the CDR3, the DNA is TGCGCCAGCAGCCCCCTCTTAGGCGGGACCCAAGAGACCCAGTACTTG.